This T cell receptor (beta chain) was identified during a study of OX40 agonist ivuxolimab in advanced cancers. Overall study results and limits: CD4+ and CD8+ blood T cells expanded clonally by week 6 at 0.1 to 3.0 mg/kg.

The protocol was immunoSEQ multiplex PCR, while the TCRdb copy is restricted to in-frame clones and leaves out a portion. There are approximately 10,000 clones in the sample; around 74% occur only once, and under 30% lies in the top ten. To note about this clone: Its antigen is not known.

Here the sequenced sample was CD4+ or CD8+ T cells sorted from blood, taken in a trial of the OX40 agonist ivuxolimab. The TCR was taken from an adult with an advanced solid tumor such as melanoma, head and neck, liver or kidney cancer.

This chain's CDR3 is CASSPGPSSYNEQFF. As DNA, the CDR3 is TGTGCCAGCAGCCCAGGCCCGAGCTCCTACAATGAGCAGTTCTTC. The V gene is TRBV6-5, the J gene TRBJ2-1; D remains ambiguous. This CDR3 is built from 15 residues. Germline loops: CDR1 MNHEY, CDR2 SVGAGI. V lost 6 bases to trimming and J lost 0 bases, with 12 bases between them.